A single sample is the source of the 6 T cell receptor beta chains below, sequenced in a study of T cells after yellow fever vaccination. Via MiXCR, TCRdb re-called the 5' RACE reads, giving one row per CDR3 protein. The data contain about 310,000 distinct CDR3 sequences, approximately 3.9% of them singletons. This sample comprised PBMCs, obtained on the day of the yellow fever booster vaccination. Receptors were obtained from a young man who received the YFV17D yellow fever vaccine.

This clonotype was seen many times. The chain joins TRBV11-2 to TRBJ2-3; D might be TRBD2 (5 bases). V lost 1 base and J lost 2, with 19 bases in between. This CDR3 comprises 18 residues. Germline assignment: CDR1 SGHAT and CDR2 FQNNGV. The CDR3 spells CASSLARAATYPTDTQYF. For the CDR3, the DNA is TGTGCCAGCAGCTTAGCGAGGGCAGCGACCTACCCCACAGATACGCAGTATTTT.

The chain links TRBV7-9 to TRBJ1-5; TRBD1 is a possible D gene (5 bases). Trimming took off 5 bases at V and 2 bases at J, with 16 bases between the two ends. Germline V gene data show CDR1 as SEHNR and CDR2 as FQNEAQ (reference sequence). The CDR3 covers 16 residues. In nucleotides, the CDR3 is TGTGCCAGCAGCCAGGGACCCACCCGGGGCAATCAGCCCCAGCATTTT. It yields the protein CASSQGPTRGNQPQHF.

The table lists this clonotype with many counts. The V and J genes are TRBV7-9 and TRBJ1-5; D is undetermined. V lost 0 bases and J lost 4, with 7 bases in between. The CDR3 covers 14 residues. The germline gives CDR1 SEHNR, CDR2 FQNEAQ (reference sequence). The CDR3 loop reads CASSLADGNQPQHF. DNA for the CDR3: TGTGCCAGCAGCTTAGCGGACGGGAATCAGCCCCAGCATTTT.

V gene TRBV4-1 combines with J gene TRBJ1-6; no definite D call. Trimming took off 4 bases at V and 7 bases at J, with 20 bases between the two ends. The germline V gene has CDR1 MGHRA and CDR2 YSYEKL. This CDR3 has 17 amino acids. The DNA of the CDR3 is TGCGCCAGCAGCCCGCCCGCAGCCCTCCCAGGCAATTCACCCCTCCACTTT. Its protein product is CASSPPAALPGNSPLHF.

This clonotype has at least ten counts. The V gene is TRBV5-8, the J gene TRBJ2-1; D unclear. Per the germline V gene, CDR1 is SGHTS and CDR2 is YDEGEE. The germline V and J ends were trimmed by 1 base and 13 bases, with 15 bases remaining between them. This CDR3 has 13 residues. The CDR3 region has the DNA TGTGCCAGCAGCTTGACAGAGGCTTTGGACCAGTTCTTC. Its protein is CASSLTEALDQFF.

The rearrangement joins TRBV20-1 to TRBJ2-5; 11 bases line up with TRBD2. Losses at the gene ends were 1 base for V and 3 bases for J; bases not matched to a gene: 1. This CDR3 has 14 amino acids. Germline values: CDR1 DFQATT, CDR2 SNEGSKA (reference sequence). CDR3 loop: CSARVAGGKETQYF. CDR3 sequence (DNA): TGCAGTGCTAGAGTAGCGGGGGGGAAAGAGACCCAGTACTTC.